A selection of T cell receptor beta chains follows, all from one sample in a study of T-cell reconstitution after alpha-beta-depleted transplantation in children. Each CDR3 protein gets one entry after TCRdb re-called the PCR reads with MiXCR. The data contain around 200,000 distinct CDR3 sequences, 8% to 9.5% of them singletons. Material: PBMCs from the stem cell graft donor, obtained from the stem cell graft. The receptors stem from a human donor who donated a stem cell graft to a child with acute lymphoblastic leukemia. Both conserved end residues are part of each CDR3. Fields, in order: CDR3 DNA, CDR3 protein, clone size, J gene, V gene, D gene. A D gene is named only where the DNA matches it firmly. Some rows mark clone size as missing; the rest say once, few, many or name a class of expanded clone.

DNA: TGTGCCACCAGCTCGGGGGGGGTGGAGACCCAGTACTTC
CDR3: CATSSGGVETQYF
size: many
J: TRBJ2-5
V: TRBV15
D: TRBD2

DNA: TGTGCCAGCAGCTTCCGGGACCCGGGGTACGAGCAGTACTTC
CDR3: CASSFRDPGYEQYF
size: NA
J: TRBJ2-7
V: TRBV13
D: NA

DNA: TGCGCCAGCAGTGGGGGGACTAGCGGGGGGGTGGAGCAGTTCTTC
CDR3: CASSGGTSGGVEQFF
size: many
J: TRBJ2-1
V: TRBV4-3
D: TRBD2

DNA: TGTGCCAGCAGTGACAGCGGGACAGATACGCAGTATTTT
CDR3: CASSDSGTDTQYF
size: few
J: TRBJ2-3
V: TRBV2
D: NA

DNA: TGCGCCAGCAGCTCCGGGACAGGGGGGAACACCGGGGAGCTGTTTTTT
CDR3: CASSSGTGGNTGELFF
size: few
J: TRBJ2-2
V: TRBV5-1
D: TRBD1

DNA: TGTGCCAGCAGCTTGGCTGCTACAGCAACTAATGAAAAACTGTTTTTT
CDR3: CASSLAATATNEKLFF
size: few
J: TRBJ1-4
V: TRBV5-5
D: NA

DNA: TGCAGCGTTCCCGCTCCGGGCGGTGAGCGGGGGGGATACAGGCAGTTCTTC
CDR3: CSVPAPGGERGGYRQFF
size: NA
J: TRBJ2-1
V: TRBV29-1
D: TRBD2

DNA: TGTGCCAGCAGTTTAGTCCTAGGGGGACGCGCGAACACCGGGGAGCTGTTTTTT
CDR3: CASSLVLGGRANTGELFF
size: few
J: TRBJ2-2
V: TRBV12-3/TRBV12-4
D: NA

DNA: TGTGCCACCAGCAGCCTAGGGCAGGGACAGGGCTTTTACGATACGCAGTATTTT
CDR3: CATSSLGQGQGFYDTQYF
size: few
J: TRBJ2-3
V: TRBV15
D: TRBD1

DNA: TGCGCCAGCAGCCCAGTAACCGGGGGCAGCGATGGCTACACCTTC
CDR3: CASSPVTGGSDGYTF
size: NA
J: TRBJ1-2
V: TRBV4-1
D: NA

DNA: TGTGCCAGCAGTTACTCCGGGGGCTCTGGAAACACCATATATTTT
CDR3: CASSYSGGSGNTIYF
size: few
J: TRBJ1-3
V: TRBV6-5
D: NA

DNA: TGCAGTGCCGGACCGAGTGGACATCCCGAAGCTTTCTTT
CDR3: CSAGPSGHPEAFF
size: few
J: TRBJ1-1
V: TRBV20-1
D: NA

DNA: TGTGCCAGCAGTTTGGTCCACAGCGGTGAAAAACTGTTTTTT
CDR3: CASSLVHSGEKLFF
size: few
J: TRBJ1-4
V: TRBV27
D: NA

DNA: TGTGCCAGCAGACCAGCCTCCAGTTCCTACGAGCAGTACTTC
CDR3: CASRPASSSYEQYF
size: many
J: TRBJ2-7
V: TRBV11-2
D: NA

DNA: TGCAGTGCTAGAAAAGCCGGGATCTACACCGGGGAGCTGTTTTTT
CDR3: CSARKAGIYTGELFF
size: NA
J: TRBJ2-2
V: TRBV20-1
D: NA

DNA: TGTGCCAGCAGCTTAGTCTCCGGGGGTTACTATGGCTACACCTTC
CDR3: CASSLVSGGYYGYTF
size: NA
J: TRBJ1-2
V: TRBV11-2
D: NA

DNA: TGTGCCAGCAGTGACTCGAGCAGGGAAGTTCGCGGCTACACCTTC
CDR3: CASSDSSREVRGYTF
size: NA
J: TRBJ1-2
V: TRBV6-4
D: NA

DNA: TGTGCCAGCAGCTTAACAGCGGGGGGGCCCGGGGAGCTGTTTTTT
CDR3: CASSLTAGGPGELFF
size: few
J: TRBJ2-2
V: TRBV7-2
D: TRBD2

DNA: TGCAGTGCTGAAGACGGGGAGACCCAGTACTTC
CDR3: CSAEDGETQYF
size: NA
J: TRBJ2-5
V: TRBV20-1
D: NA

DNA: TGCGCCAGCAGCGAGCAACCGAGGAGACAGGGATTTGCCTCCTACGAGCAGTACTTC
CDR3: CASSEQPRRQGFASYEQYF
size: NA
J: TRBJ2-7
V: TRBV5-1
D: TRBD1

DNA: TGCGCCAGCAGCTTCCGGCCTAGGGGGACGAACACTGAAGCTTTCTTT
CDR3: CASSFRPRGTNTEAFF
size: many
J: TRBJ1-1
V: TRBV5-1
D: NA

DNA: TGTGCCACCAGTGATAATGGGCAGGGGACCGGGGAGCTGTTTTTT
CDR3: CATSDNGQGTGELFF
size: many
J: TRBJ2-2
V: TRBV24-1
D: NA

DNA: TGTGCCAGCAGGGAACACAGGGCCTCCTACGAGCAGTACTTC
CDR3: CASREHRASYEQYF
size: many
J: TRBJ2-7
V: TRBV6-1
D: NA

DNA: TGCAGTGCTATTGGACTAGCGGGGGTCCAAGAGACCCAGTACTTC
CDR3: CSAIGLAGVQETQYF
size: NA
J: TRBJ2-5
V: TRBV20-1
D: TRBD2

DNA: TGCAGTGCTACCCTGGGGGGGGCAAACGGAAAACTGTTTTTT
CDR3: CSATLGGANGKLFF
size: few
J: TRBJ1-4
V: TRBV20-1
D: NA

DNA: TGTGCCGCGGGGGCGGGGGACACTGAAGCTTTCTTT
CDR3: CAAGAGDTEAFF
size: NA
J: TRBJ1-1
V: TRBV28
D: NA

DNA: TGTGCCAGCAGGGTGGGAGAGCCCGGTGAAAAACTGTTTTTT
CDR3: CASRVGEPGEKLFF
size: few
J: TRBJ1-4
V: TRBV28
D: NA

DNA: TGCGCCAGCAGCCAAGACAGTACGGGAGCAGGAGAGACCCAGTACTTC
CDR3: CASSQDSTGAGETQYF
size: few
J: TRBJ2-5
V: TRBV4-1
D: NA

DNA: TGTGCCAGCAGCACCGAGGGCTTTGGCGAGCAGTACTTC
CDR3: CASSTEGFGEQYF
size: many
J: TRBJ2-7
V: TRBV7-9
D: NA

DNA: TGCGCCAGCAGCCAAGAGCCTAGTCGGACCGGGGAGCTGTTTTTT
CDR3: CASSQEPSRTGELFF
size: many
J: TRBJ2-2
V: TRBV4-3
D: NA

DNA: TGTGCCAGCAGTGGTGCGACAGCAGTCTTGAACACTGAAGCTTTCTTT
CDR3: CASSGATAVLNTEAFF
size: many
J: TRBJ1-1
V: TRBV6-1
D: NA

DNA: TGCGCCAGCAGCTTGTCAGGGGGAGCGACAACTGAAGCTTTCTTT
CDR3: CASSLSGGATTEAFF
size: NA
J: TRBJ1-1
V: TRBV5-1
D: TRBD1

DNA: TGTGCCAGCAGTTTATCGAACCCCCTTCTTTGGGAGCAGTACTTC
CDR3: CASSLSNPLLWEQYF
size: NA
J: TRBJ2-7
V: TRBV27
D: NA

DNA: TGTGCCAGCAGTCGGACAGGGCTCACCGGGGAGCTGTTTTTT
CDR3: CASSRTGLTGELFF
size: many
J: TRBJ2-2
V: TRBV12-3/TRBV12-4
D: TRBD1

DNA: TGCGCCAGCAGCTTGGCCTGGGGGGCTCGGGAGACCCAGTACTTC
CDR3: CASSLAWGARETQYF
size: NA
J: TRBJ2-5
V: TRBV5-1
D: NA

DNA: TGCAGTGCCACGAGACCAGGGGGAAGGACTGAAGCTTTCTTT
CDR3: CSATRPGGRTEAFF
size: NA
J: TRBJ1-1
V: TRBV20-1
D: TRBD1

DNA: TGTGCCAGCAGCTTAGGGGCAGAGGGCAGCTCCTATAATTCACCCCTCCACTTT
CDR3: CASSLGAEGSSYNSPLHF
size: few
J: TRBJ1-6
V: TRBV7-8
D: NA

DNA: TGTGCCAGCAGCTCGGGGGGAGGGTACGAGCAGTACTTC
CDR3: CASSSGGGYEQYF
size: few
J: TRBJ2-7
V: TRBV5-5
D: TRBD2

DNA: TGTGCCAGCAGTTCGTCGGACTCCCTCTACGAGCAGTACTTC
CDR3: CASSSSDSLYEQYF
size: NA
J: TRBJ2-7
V: TRBV6-5
D: NA

DNA: TGTGCCAGCACCTCGGGGCAGCGGGACACTGAAGCTTTCTTT
CDR3: CASTSGQRDTEAFF
size: many
J: TRBJ1-1
V: TRBV7-2
D: NA

DNA: TGCGCCAGCAGCAGCCTGGGGACGAGACAAGAGACCCAGTACTTC
CDR3: CASSSLGTRQETQYF
size: many
J: TRBJ2-5
V: TRBV5-1
D: NA

DNA: TGTGCCAGGGGCCCCGGACTAGCGGGTAACTACGAGCAGTACTTC
CDR3: CARGPGLAGNYEQYF
size: NA
J: TRBJ2-7
V: TRBV28
D: TRBD2

DNA: TGCGCCAGCAGCGTGGGACAGACTAACTATGGCTACACCTTC
CDR3: CASSVGQTNYGYTF
size: few
J: TRBJ1-2
V: TRBV5-1
D: TRBD1

DNA: TGTGCCAGCAGCTTGGCCCGGGGGCAAGAGACCCAGTACTTC
CDR3: CASSLARGQETQYF
size: NA
J: TRBJ2-5
V: TRBV5-6
D: NA

DNA: TGCAGTGCTAGTGACAGGGGGCTATCTACGAAGTATTTT
CDR3: CSASDRGLSTKYF
size: NA
J: TRBJ2-3
V: TRBV20-1
D: TRBD1

DNA: TGTGCCAGCAGGGCCCTAGCGCGCAATGAGCAGTTCTTC
CDR3: CASRALARNEQFF
size: few
J: TRBJ2-1
V: TRBV25-1
D: NA

DNA: TGTGCCTGGAGTAGAGGGACGGGGAGAAAGAACTTC
CDR3: CAWSRGTGRKNF
size: NA
J: TRBJ2-7
V: TRBV30
D: NA